This T cell receptor beta chain came from a study of cytomegalovirus exposure and HLA in healthy donors. With V trimmed by 4 bases and J by 0 bases, 17 bases remained unmatched. The CDR3 sequence is 20 residues long. Germline V gene lookup returns CDR1 SGHRS and CDR2 YFSETQ. Notes on this clone: As yet, its antigen is unknown.

This cohort consisted of healthy bone marrow donors. Primers included in the PCR were 60 Vbeta and 13 Jbeta primers. The table came from immunoSEQ multiplex PCR; TCRdb's copy has only in-frame clones and leaves some out. The data hold 110,000 or so clones, with about 78% observed a single time. Whole-study results and caveats: Accurate prediction of HLA-A and HLA-B alleles (for most subjects) was reportedly achieved from TCR beta sequences.

The origin of this receptor is a woman younger than 45 in good health and CMV-seropositive. This chain joins TRBV5-1 and TRBJ2-3; TRBD1 aligns across 10 bases. The sample taken for sequencing was PBMCs. The CDR3 loop is CASSGVPGQGQPKSTDTQYF. The CDR3 coding sequence is TGCGCCAGCAGCGGTGTCCCGGGACAGGGGCAACCAAAAAGCACAGATACGCAGTATTTT.